The 32 T cell receptor beta chains given below trace back to one sample, sequenced in a study of T-cell memory formation after mild COVID-19. TCRdb re-derived calls from the 5' RACE reads in MiXCR, one entry per CDR3 protein. The sample includes some 600,000 distinct CDR3 sequences, roughly 17% of them seen just once. The sequencing input was PBMCs or a T cell subset sorted from them (not recorded which). These receptors all stem from an adult woman who had mild COVID-19 (a few samples of this study predate the infection). Cell type and time point are not known.

CDR3 residues: CASSSGLAGASYNEQFF. DNA of the CDR3: TGTGCCAGCAGCTCCGGACTAGCGGGAGCATCCTACAATGAGCAGTTCTTC. The rearrangement uses TRBV11-3 and TRBJ2-1; 13 bases are a match to TRBD2. Trimming at V came to 4 bases and at J to 1 base, leaving 4 bases not matched to a gene. CDR3 length equals 17 residues. CDR1 and CDR2 (germline): SGHNT, YENEEA.

The chain employs TRBV7-6 and TRBJ2-5, with D possibly matching TRBD2 (6 bases). V was shortened by 3 bases and J by 1 base, with 12 bases between the two germline ends. The CDR3 runs 15 residues. Per germline, CDR1 SGHVS and CDR2 FNYEAQ. The CDR3 nucleotides read TGTGCCAGCAGCTTTGGGGAGGACGCCCAAGAGACCCAGTACTTC. Protein sequence: CASSFGEDAQETQYF.

The chain links TRBV9 to TRBJ2-1; 7 bases line up with TRBD1. J gave up 4 bases and V 3 bases, and 7 bases lay outside the gene matches. This CDR3 is 15 amino acids long. Germline V CDR1 and CDR2: SGDLS, YYNGEE. CDR3 sequence: CASSGGTEIYNEQFF. The CDR3 nucleotides are TGTGCCAGCAGCGGTGGGACAGAGATATACAATGAGCAGTTCTTC.

The rearrangement uses TRBV6-2 or TRBV6-3 and TRBJ1-5; the match to TRBD1 covers 9 bases. The CDR3 runs 14 residues. The germline V gene encodes CDR1 MNHEY and CDR2 SVGEGT. V was pared by 6 bases and J by 6 bases, with 6 bases of the junction left unmatched. For the CDR3, the DNA is TGTGCCAGCAGGGGACAGGGATATAGTCAGCCCCAGCATTTT. Amino acids: CASRGQGYSQPQHF.

The chain couples TRBV7-2 to TRBJ2-4; D possibly uses TRBD1 or TRBD2 (5 bases each). Germline values: CDR1 SGHTA, CDR2 FQGNSA. The CDR3 is 15 amino acids. Trimming cost V 4 bases and J 7 bases, with 17 bases left between them. The CDR3 nucleotides read TGTGCCAGCAGCTCAAGCGGCCAGTGGGGGAACATTCAGTACTTC. It codes for CASSSSGQWGNIQYF.

This clonotype was counted ten times or more. Germline is not matched at one junction end, which may reflect a read error. The chain couples TRBV12-3 or TRBV12-4 to TRBJ1-5; D is uncertain. The CDR3 consists of 13 residues. CDR3 nucleotide sequence: TGCGCCAGCAGCCTAGATATTGGGCAGCCCCAGCATTTT. This translates into CASSLDIGQPQHF.

This chain connects TRBV4-2 to TRBJ2-1; 11 bases are shared with TRBD2. V trimming: 2 bases; J trimming: 7 bases; junction bases outside the gene matches: 7. The germline gives CDR1 LGHNA, CDR2 YNFKEQ. The CDR3 contains 16 residues. The DNA of the CDR3 is TGTGCCAGCAGCCAAATCGTCCGGACTAGCGGGAATGAGCAGTTCTTC. Protein sequence: CASSQIVRTSGNEQFF.

This chain connects TRBV20-1 to TRBJ2-1, with 11 bases aligning to TRBD2. This CDR3 comprises 15 residues. CDR1 and CDR2 (germline): DFQATT, SNEGSKA (reference sequence). Trimming took 7 bases from V and 2 from J; bases not matched to a gene: 7. This chain's CDR3 is CSGHTSGGPYNEQFF. In nucleotides, the CDR3 is TGCAGTGGCCACACTAGCGGGGGCCCCTACAATGAGCAGTTCTTC.

V gene TRBV4-1 combines with J gene TRBJ2-7; a possible D gene is TRBD1 (6 bases). V was cut by 1 base and J by 3 bases, with 10 bases left in between. Per the germline V gene, CDR1 is MGHRA and CDR2 is YSYEKL. The CDR3 totals 14 residues. Written as DNA, the CDR3 is TGCGCCAGCAGCCAAGGGCAGGGGAACTACGAGCAGTACTTC. It translates to CASSQGQGNYEQYF.

This clonotype has a handful of counts. The V call is TRBV7-6, the J call TRBJ2-2; 9 bases agree with TRBD2. The CDR3 extends over 17 amino acids. Trimming cost V 1 base and J 2 bases; bases outside gene matches: 5. CDR1 and CDR2 from the germline V gene are SGHVS and FNYEAQ. CDR3 residues: CASSLDGGRVNTGELFF. For the CDR3, the DNA is TGTGCCAGCAGCTTAGACGGCGGGAGGGTTAACACCGGGGAGCTGTTTTTT. Full variable domain (missing parts from reference TRBV7-6 and TRBJ2-2): GAGVSQSPRYKVTKRGQDVALRCDPISGHVSLYWYRQALGQGPEFLTYFNYEAQQDKSGLPNDRFSAERPEGSISTLTIQRTEQRDSAMYRCASSLDGGRVNTGELFFGEGSRLTVL.

This clonotype turned up a few times. The genes are TRBV7-2 and TRBJ2-1; 13 nucleotides match TRBD2. This CDR3 is built from 16 residues. The germline gives CDR1 SGHTA, CDR2 FQGNSA. The trim removed 5 bases at V and 5 bases at J, leaving 6 bases unmatched. CDR3 region: CASSPPGLAGNNEQFF. DNA for the CDR3: TGTGCCAGCAGCCCGCCGGGACTAGCGGGGAACAATGAGCAGTTCTTC.

This clonotype was seen only a few times. The chain recombines TRBV18 with TRBJ2-3; D remains ambiguous. CDR1 and CDR2 (germline): KGHSH, LQKENI. The CDR3 sequence is 20 residues long. V was trimmed by 2 bases and J by 0 bases, leaving 24 bases between them. The DNA of the CDR3 is TGTGCCAGCTCACCATATCCCGCTCCTGGCGGAACTACTAGCACAGATACGCAGTATTTT. Protein sequence: CASSPYPAPGGTTSTDTQYF.

The sample holds a few counts of this clonotype. This chain uses TRBV4-1 with TRBJ1-2; 9 bases are shared with TRBD1. The CDR3 sequence is 15 residues long. Germline lookup yields CDR1 MGHRA and CDR2 YSYEKL. With 4 bases clipped from V and 4 bases from J, the junction kept 7 bases outside the gene matches. The DNA of the CDR3 is TGCGCCAGCAGCCTCACGGGACAGGGCCTCTATGGCTACACCTTC. It encodes CASSLTGQGLYGYTF.

This clonotype was counted many times. The chain links TRBV20-1 to TRBJ2-1, with 7 bases fitting TRBD1. The ends lost 6 bases at V and 5 bases at J; junction bases unmatched: 13. The CDR3 has 15 residues. Germline V gene sequence: CDR1 DFQATT, CDR2 SNEGSKA (reference sequence). DNA for the CDR3: TGCAGTGCAACAGAGAGGGGGCGGTTGGACAATGAGCAGTTCTTC. Its translation is CSATERGRLDNEQFF.

The chain carries TRBV18 and TRBJ2-1, with 7 bases identical to TRBD2. CDR1 and CDR2 from the germline V gene are KGHSH and LQKENI. J was trimmed by 10 bases and V by 5 bases; bases with no gene match: 14. CDR3 length: 15 amino acids. The CDR3 sequence: CASSSGLGTRGEQFF. The CDR3 coding sequence is TGTGCCAGCTCATCAGGACTAGGCACGAGGGGAGAGCAGTTCTTC.

The V call is TRBV4-1, the J call TRBJ1-6; D gene ambiguous. The CDR3 consists of 17 residues. The ends were cut back, 0 bases at V and 3 bases at J, with 12 bases in the middle. CDR1 is MGHRA, CDR2 YSYEKL, per germline. The CDR3 spells CASSQDQNRFYNSPLHF. CDR3 sequence (DNA): TGCGCCAGCAGCCAAGATCAAAATAGATTCTATAATTCACCCCTCCACTTT.

Only a few counts were recorded for this clonotype. The chain carries TRBV4-1 and TRBJ2-7; TRBD1 agrees at 9 bases. Losses at the gene ends were 1 base for V and 2 bases for J; bases not matched to a gene: 6. Germline CDR1 and CDR2: MGHRA and YSYEKL. The CDR3 extends over 16 amino acids. CDR3 bases: TGCGCCAGCAGCCAAGCATCCGGGACAGGGCCCTACGAGCAGTACTTC. Protein sequence: CASSQASGTGPYEQYF.

This clonotype has more than one count but fewer than ten. The chain uses TRBV2 and TRBJ2-3; 10 positions match TRBD2. Germline CDR1 SNHLY, CDR2 FYNNEI. The CDR3 extends over 19 amino acids. Germline trimming cut 6 bases from V and 2 bases from J; bases unmatched to any gene: 17. CDR3 sequence reads: CASRWIGVTSGVFTDTQYF. In nucleotides, the CDR3 is TGTGCCAGCAGATGGATCGGAGTCACTAGCGGGGTTTTCACAGATACGCAGTATTTT.

The V and J genes are TRBV11-2 and TRBJ2-7, with 14 nucleotides matching TRBD2. The CDR3 sequence is 16 residues long. V gave up 5 bases and J gave up 4 bases; unmatched junction bases: 7. CDR1 is SGHAT, CDR2 FQNNGV, per germline. CDR3 region: CASSPRTSGRTYEQYF. The CDR3 region has the DNA TGTGCCAGCAGCCCCCGGACTAGCGGGAGGACTTACGAGCAGTACTTC.

There are a few counts of this clonotype. The chain links TRBV12-3 or TRBV12-4 to TRBJ2-2; TRBD2 matches at 10 bases. This CDR3 contains 16 residues. The junction had 9 bases not matched to a gene; V was cut back by 5 bases and J by 6 bases. CDR3 nucleotides: TGTGCCAGCAGTCCCCTACAGCGGGGGGGCCCCGGGGAGCTGTTTTTT. It specifies CASSPLQRGGPGELFF.

The chain carries TRBV11-1 and TRBJ2-7; D remains ambiguous. The germline gives CDR1 SGHAT, CDR2 FQDESV (reference sequence). The V gene lost 0 bases and the J gene lost 2 bases, with 14 bases spanning the gap. The CDR3 is 16 amino acids. CDR3 DNA: TGTGCCAGCAGCTTAGCTCGAGAGAGCCTAACCTACGAGCAGTACTTC. It translates to CASSLARESLTYEQYF.

Only a few counts were recorded for this clonotype. This sequence joins TRBV6-5 and TRBJ2-5, with TRBD2 identical over 7 bases. V lost 6 bases to trimming and J lost 5 bases; unmatched junction nucleotides: 9. Germline V gene lookup returns CDR1 MNHEY and CDR2 SVGAGI. The CDR3 is made up of 14 amino acids. The CDR3 loop is CASRRTRGRETQYF. In DNA, the CDR3 is TGTGCCAGCAGACGGACTAGGGGCAGGGAGACCCAGTACTTC.

The gene calls are TRBV5-1 and TRBJ2-1; 7 nucleotides agree with TRBD2. The length of the CDR3 is 15 residues. V gave up 5 bases and J gave up 7 bases; unmatched junction bases: 12. Per germline, CDR1 SGHRS and CDR2 YFSETQ. CDR3 sequence (DNA): TGCGCCAGCAGTAAGGAGCGGGGCCCATGGAATGAGCAGTTCTTC. It translates to CASSKERGPWNEQFF.

A few counts support this clonotype. A junction boundary mismatches the germline segment, possibly from a read error. The chain links TRBV7-8 to TRBJ2-1; 13 bases fit TRBD2. Germline CDR1 and CDR2: SGHVS and FQNEAQ. The CDR3 spans 18 residues. CDR3 nucleotides: TGTGCCAGCAGTTTAGGGCTGGGACTAGCGGGATTCTACAATGAGCAGTTCTTC. This gives the protein CASSLGLGLAGFYNEQFF.

The CDR3, as DNA: TGCAGTGCTCCGCCCCCAACCGCTGTCGACAGGGACGCTTTTTTCGCTTACTATGGCTACACCTTC. It is translated as CSAPPPTAVDRDAFFAYYGYTF. The chain employs TRBV20-1 and TRBJ1-2; 7 bases match TRBD1. The length of the CDR3 is 22 residues. The V and J ends lost 5 bases and 3 bases, in that order; junction bases with no gene match: 33. Germline CDR1 DFQATT, CDR2 SNEGSKA (reference sequence).

This clonotype was counted only a few times. This chain connects TRBV20-1 to TRBJ1-2, with TRBD1 identical over 10 bases. The germline V gene has CDR1 DFQATT and CDR2 SNEGSKA (reference sequence). The CDR3 has 18 residues. Trimming took 4 bases from V and 3 from J; bases not matched to a gene: 17. CDR3 residues: CSATRPPGQGNYHYGYTF. The CDR3 DNA is TGCAGTGCTACCAGGCCCCCGGGACAGGGGAACTACCACTATGGCTACACCTTC.

The chain is built from TRBV6-5 and TRBJ1-2; weak D call: TRBD1 (5 bases). CDR1 and CDR2 from the germline V gene are MNHEY and SVGAGI. The CDR3 contains 17 residues. Trimming left V 0 bases short and J 2 bases short, with 16 bases between. The CDR3, as DNA: TGTGCCAGCAGTTACTCGAGTTTCCAGGGACGAAACTATGGCTACACCTTC. Protein sequence: CASSYSSFQGRNYGYTF.

The table lists this clonotype with a few counts. The chain recombines TRBV24-1 with TRBJ1-3, with 10 nucleotides matching TRBD1. CDR1 and CDR2 from the germline V gene are KGHDR and SFDVKD. The length of the CDR3 is 15 residues. Trimming removed 4 bases from V and 8 bases from J; junction bases left unmatched: 7. CDR3 in DNA: TGTGCCACCAGTGACCCGGGACAGGGGATCGACACCATATATTTT. This encodes CATSDPGQGIDTIYF.

This clonotype was recorded many times. V usage is TRBV7-8 and J usage is TRBJ2-2, with unresolved D. The germline V and J ends were trimmed by 5 bases and 0 bases, with 7 bases remaining between them. Germline values: CDR1 SGHVS, CDR2 FQNEAQ. The CDR3 has 14 amino acids. The CDR3 here is CASSAVANTGELFF. CDR3 nucleotide sequence: TGTGCCAGCAGCGCAGTCGCGAACACCGGGGAGCTGTTTTTT.

The table lists this clonotype with a few counts. The chain's CDR3 is CSAQGTGLGNEQFF. In DNA form, the CDR3 reads TGCAGTGCCCAGGGGACCGGGCTCGGGAATGAGCAGTTCTTC. J is TRBJ2-1 and V is TRBV20-1; D possibly corresponds to TRBD1 (6 bases). V lost 6 bases, J lost 7 bases, and 19 bases lay in between. CDR3 length: 14 residues. Germline CDR1 DFQATT, CDR2 SNEGSKA (reference sequence).

The chain carries TRBV5-4 and TRBJ1-1; 8 positions agree with TRBD1. V lost 6 bases, J lost 4 bases, and 14 bases stayed unmatched. CDR1 SGHNT and CDR2 YYREEE come from the germline V gene (reference sequence). The CDR3 is 16 amino acids. This CDR3 is CASTIRQGMRVTEAFF. In nucleotides, the CDR3 is TGTGCCAGCACCATAAGACAGGGGATGAGGGTCACTGAAGCTTTCTTT.

This chain joins TRBV19 and TRBJ2-4, with D possibly being TRBD1 (7 bases). CDR3 length: 18 amino acids. Germline CDR1 and CDR2: LNHDA and SQIVND (reference sequence). V was trimmed by 5 bases and J by 0 bases, leaving 20 bases between them. For the CDR3, the DNA is TGTGCCAGTAGTCGGCCAGGGGGGATTGGATTAGCCAAAAACATTCAGTACTTC. It specifies CASSRPGGIGLAKNIQYF.